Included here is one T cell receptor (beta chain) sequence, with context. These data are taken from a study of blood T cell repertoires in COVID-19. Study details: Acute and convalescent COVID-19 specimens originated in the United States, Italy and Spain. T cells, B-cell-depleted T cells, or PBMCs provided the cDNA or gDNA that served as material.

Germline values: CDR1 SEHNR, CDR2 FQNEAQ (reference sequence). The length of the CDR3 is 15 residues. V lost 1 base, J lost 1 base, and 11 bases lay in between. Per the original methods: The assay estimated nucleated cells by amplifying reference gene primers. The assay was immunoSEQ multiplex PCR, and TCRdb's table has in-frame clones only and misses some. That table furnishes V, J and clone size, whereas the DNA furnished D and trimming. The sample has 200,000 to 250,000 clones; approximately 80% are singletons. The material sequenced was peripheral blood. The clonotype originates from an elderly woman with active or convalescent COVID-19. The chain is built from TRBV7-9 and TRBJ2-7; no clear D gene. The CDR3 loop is CASSLEEVGSYEQYF. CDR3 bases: TGTGCCAGCAGCTTAGAAGAGGTCGGATCCTACGAGCAGTACTTC. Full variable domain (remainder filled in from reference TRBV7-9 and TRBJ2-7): DTGVSQNPRHKITKRGQNVTFRCDPISEHNRLYWYRQTLGQGPEFLTYFQNEAQLEKSRLLSDRFSAERPKGSFSTLEIQRTEQGDSAMYLCASSLEEVGSYEQYFGPGTRLTVT.